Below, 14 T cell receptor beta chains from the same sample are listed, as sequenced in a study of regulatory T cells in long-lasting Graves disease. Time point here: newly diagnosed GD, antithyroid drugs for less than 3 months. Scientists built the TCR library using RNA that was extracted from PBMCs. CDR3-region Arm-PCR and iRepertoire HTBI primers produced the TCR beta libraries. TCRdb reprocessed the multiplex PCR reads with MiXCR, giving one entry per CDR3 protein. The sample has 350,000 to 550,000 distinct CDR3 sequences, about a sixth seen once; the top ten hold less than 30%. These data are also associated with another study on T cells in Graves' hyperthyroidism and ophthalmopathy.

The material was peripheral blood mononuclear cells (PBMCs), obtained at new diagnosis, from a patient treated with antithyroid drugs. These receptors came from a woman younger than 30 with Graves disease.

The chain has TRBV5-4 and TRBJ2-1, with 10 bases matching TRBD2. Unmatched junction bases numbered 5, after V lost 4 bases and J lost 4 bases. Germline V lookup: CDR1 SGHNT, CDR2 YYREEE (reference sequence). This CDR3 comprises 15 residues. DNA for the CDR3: TGTGCCAGCAGCCGTCTACTAGCGGGATACAATGAGCAGTTCTTC. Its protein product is CASSRLLAGYNEQFF. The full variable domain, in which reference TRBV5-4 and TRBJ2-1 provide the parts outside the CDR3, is ETGVTQSPTHLIKTRGQQVTLRCSSQSGHNTVSWYQQALGQGPQFIFQYYREEENGRGNFPPRFSGLQFPNYSSELNVNALELDDSALYLCASSRLLAGYNEQFFGPGTRLTVL.

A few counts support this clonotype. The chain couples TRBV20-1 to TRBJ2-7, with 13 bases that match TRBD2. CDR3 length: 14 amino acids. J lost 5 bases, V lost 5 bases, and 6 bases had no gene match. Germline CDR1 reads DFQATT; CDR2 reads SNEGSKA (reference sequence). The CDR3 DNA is TGCAGTGCTGAAGGGACTAGCGGGATGAACGAGCAGTACTTC. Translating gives CSAEGTSGMNEQYF.

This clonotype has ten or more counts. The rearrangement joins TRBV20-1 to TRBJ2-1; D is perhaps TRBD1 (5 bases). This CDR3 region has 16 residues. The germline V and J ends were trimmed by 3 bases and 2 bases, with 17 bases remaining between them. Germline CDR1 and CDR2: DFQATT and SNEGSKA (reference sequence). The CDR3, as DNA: TGCAGTGCTAGTACCCCGCGGCAGGGCACCTACAATGAGCAGTTCTTC. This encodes CSASTPRQGTYNEQFF.

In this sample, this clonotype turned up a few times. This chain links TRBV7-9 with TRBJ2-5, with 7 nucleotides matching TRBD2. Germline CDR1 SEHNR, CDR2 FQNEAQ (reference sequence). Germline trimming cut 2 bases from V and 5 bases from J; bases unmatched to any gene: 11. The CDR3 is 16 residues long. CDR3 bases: TGTGCCAGCAGCTTAATCGGGACGGGGGGTCCGGAGACCCAGTACTTC. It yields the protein CASSLIGTGGPETQYF.

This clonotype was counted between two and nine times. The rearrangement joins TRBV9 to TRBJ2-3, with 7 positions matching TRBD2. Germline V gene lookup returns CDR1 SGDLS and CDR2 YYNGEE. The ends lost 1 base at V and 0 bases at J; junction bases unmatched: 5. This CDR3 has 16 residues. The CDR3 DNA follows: TGTGCCAGCAGCGTAAGTCCGGGAGGAAGCACAGATACGCAGTATTTT. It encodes CASSVSPGGSTDTQYF.

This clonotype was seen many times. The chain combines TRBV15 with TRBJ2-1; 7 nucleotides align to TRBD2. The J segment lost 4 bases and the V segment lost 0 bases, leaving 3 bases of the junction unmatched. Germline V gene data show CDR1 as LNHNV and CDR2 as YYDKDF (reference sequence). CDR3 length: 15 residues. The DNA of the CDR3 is TGTGCCACCAGCAGAGAGGGGGAGGGGTACAATGAGCAGTTCTTC. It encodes CATSREGEGYNEQFF.

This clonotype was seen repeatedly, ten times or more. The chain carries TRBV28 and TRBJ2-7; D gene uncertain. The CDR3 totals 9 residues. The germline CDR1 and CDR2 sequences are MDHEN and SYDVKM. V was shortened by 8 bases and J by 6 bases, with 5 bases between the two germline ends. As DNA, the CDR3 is TGTGCCAGCGGGTTCGAGCAGTACTTC. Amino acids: CASGFEQYF.

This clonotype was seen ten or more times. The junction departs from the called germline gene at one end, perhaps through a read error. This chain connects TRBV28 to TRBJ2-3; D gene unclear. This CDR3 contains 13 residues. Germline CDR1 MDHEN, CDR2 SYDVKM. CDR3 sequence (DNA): TGTGCCAGCAGTGCGTCGGGTGTCGACCCTTATTCTTTT. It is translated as CASSASGVDPYSF.

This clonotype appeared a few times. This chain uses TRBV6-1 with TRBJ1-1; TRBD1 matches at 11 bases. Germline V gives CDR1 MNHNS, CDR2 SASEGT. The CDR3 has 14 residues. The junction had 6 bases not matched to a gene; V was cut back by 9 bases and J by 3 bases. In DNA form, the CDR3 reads TGTGCCAGTCGCGGACAGGGGGCGGACACTGAAGCTTTCTTT. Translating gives CASRGQGADTEAFF.

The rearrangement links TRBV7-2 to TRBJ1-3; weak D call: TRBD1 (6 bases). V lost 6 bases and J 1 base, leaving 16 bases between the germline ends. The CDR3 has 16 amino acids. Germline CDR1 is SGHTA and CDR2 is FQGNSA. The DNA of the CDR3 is TGTGCCAGCAGACCTACAGGGCGTGGGTCTGGAAACACCATATATTTT. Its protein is CASRPTGRGSGNTIYF.

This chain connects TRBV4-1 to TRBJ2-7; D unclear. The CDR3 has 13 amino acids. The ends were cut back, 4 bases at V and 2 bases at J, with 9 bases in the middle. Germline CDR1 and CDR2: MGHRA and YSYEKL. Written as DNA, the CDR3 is TGCGCCAGCAGCCGTGCCCCAGCCTACGAGCAGTACTTC. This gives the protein CASSRAPAYEQYF.

CDR3 sequence (DNA): TGCGCCAGCAGCCTCTCCGGGACAGGGGTCAGGGAAAAACTGTTTTTT. Its protein is CASSLSGTGVREKLFF. This rearrangement joins TRBV5-1 to TRBJ1-4; 10 nucleotides agree with TRBD1. Looked up from germline, CDR1 is SGHRS and CDR2 is YFSETQ. This CDR3 is built from 16 residues. Trimming removed 4 bases from V and 8 bases from J; junction bases left unmatched: 11.

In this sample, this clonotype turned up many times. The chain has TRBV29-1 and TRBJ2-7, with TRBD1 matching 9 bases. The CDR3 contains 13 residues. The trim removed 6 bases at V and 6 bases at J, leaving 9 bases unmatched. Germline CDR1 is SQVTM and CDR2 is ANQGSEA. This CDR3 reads CSVTGTGYLEQYF. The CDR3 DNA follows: TGCAGCGTAACCGGGACAGGGTATCTCGAGCAGTACTTC.

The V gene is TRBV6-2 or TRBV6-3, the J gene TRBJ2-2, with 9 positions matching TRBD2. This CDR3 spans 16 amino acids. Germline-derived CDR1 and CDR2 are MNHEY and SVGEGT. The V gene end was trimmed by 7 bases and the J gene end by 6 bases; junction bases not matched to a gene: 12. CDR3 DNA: TGTGCCAGCAAAGCGGGAGGATACGAGTGGGCCGGGGAGCTGTTTTTT. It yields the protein CASKAGGYEWAGELFF.